The sequence of this T cell receptor (beta chain) was determined in a study of spatial heterogeneity in lung cancer (dated by TCRdb to the late 2010s). At the level of the whole study: Beta-chain transcripts were consistently detected in greater numbers than alpha-chain transcripts, which likely reflected higher beta-chain transcript abundance. At surgery, both alpha and beta chains were TCR-sequenced in around 240 tumor regions, fewer than 65 matched nontumor lung samples and 56 PBMC samples. In the raw uncorrected reads, each unique combination of TCR and UMI appeared more than ten times on average. Nonsynonymous mutation counts, determined by whole-exome sequencing of tumor tissue, were related to TCR repertoire features. In non-small cell lung cancer, the study quantitatively compared TCR alpha and beta repertoires across several tumor regions, matched nontumor lung, and blood. Broad study findings and their caveats: Confirming at a functional level the hypothesis that regional TCRs recognize regional mutations was considered to require additional single-cell paired TCR alpha and beta sequencing. Ubiquitous expanded tumor TCRs showed up in blood more often at tumor resection than at routine follow-up.

Library method: 5' RACE. Sequencer: NextSeq 500. The TCR library protocol attached a unique molecular identifier to each TCR cDNA molecule to allow correction of PCR and sequencing errors. In the source study's methods: TCR identification, UMI-based error correction and CDR3 extraction were performed with Decombinator tools. TCRs above a frequency of 2 per 1,000, corresponding to the top 1% of the tumor frequency distribution, were defined as expanded. Each repertoire was subsampled 100 times to 5,000 TCRs, after which Renyi diversity was computed with the R vegan package. To build CDR3 similarity networks, amino acid triplet string-kernel similarity was used, and CDR3s were connected when their pairwise similarity was above 0.82. Through fastp at Q25 and MiXCR, TCRdb rebuilt clones from the public reads, retaining in-frame beta chains. Every CDR3 protein is listed once, alongside the most common genes and DNA of its rows. The V and J calls and clone size come from TCRdb's table, not from the authors' own analysis. For this sample there are under 20,000 distinct CDR3 sequences; 19% appear just once. The top ten constitute about 14% of the sample.

To note about this clonotype: Its antigen remains undetermined. Base quality data are lacking; no much larger clone is found one base away.

The time point tag for this specimen amounts to: sample taken at primary tumor resection. TCR sequencing used whole RNA extracted from tumor and nontumor lung tissue, or from cryopreserved PBMC samples, without cell sorting. Samples were obtained from 70 to 85 patients with early-stage, untreated non-small cell lung cancer from the lung TRACERx cohort. A patient was chosen for TCR sequencing only when enough RNA was available from at least two tumor regions. The CDR3 runs 15 amino acids, cysteine and phenylalanine included. The only DNA kept is the CDR3, 45 bases in frame from the first base. The V and J ends are trimmed by 2 bases and 1 base, leaving 15 bases between them. From the germline V gene (reference sequence), CDR1 is DFQATT and CDR2 is SNEGSKA.

This chain is built from TRBV20-1 and TRBJ2-7; the D segment cannot be called with confidence. The origin of this receptor is a male donor with early-stage non-small cell lung cancer. Here the sequenced sample was PBMCs, taken at surgery. The CDR3 loop reads CSARNDTVLSYEQYF. The DNA sequence is TGCAGTGCTAGAAATGACACCGTATTATCCTACGAGCAGTACTTC.